The 21 T cell receptor beta chains below all came from one sample that was sequenced in a study of blood T cell repertoires in COVID-19 (dated by TCRdb to the early 2020s). Receptors were amplified or captured by the immunoSEQ multiplex PCR assay. What TCRdb holds here is the immuneACCESS table cut down to in-frame rearrangements. Part of the clones is not present; checked against another copy, under half of the missing clones reflect an unresolved V gene, and the others are unexplained. Counted in this sample were 95,000 to 150,000 clones; 60% to 80% of them appeared once. The ten largest clones take up around 5.5% of the sample. The sequenced sample consisted of peripheral blood. All receptors come from a man in his sixties with acute or convalescent COVID-19.

The chain is built from TRBV7-3 and TRBJ1-1; D gene uncertain. The CDR3 has 13 residues. The V gene's germline CDR1 is SGHTA and CDR2 FQGTGA. Trimming cost V 5 bases and J 1 base, with 8 bases left between them. The chain's CDR3 is CASSIDKNTEAFF. CDR3 DNA sequence: TGTGCCAGCAGCATAGACAAGAACACTGAAGCTTTCTTT.

Turning to this clone: The junction and the germline gene differ at one end; a read error may be behind it. The same CDR3 is also encoded by other DNA sequences in this sample. The chain employs TRBV27 and TRBJ1-5; 11 bases are shared with TRBD1. CDR1 and CDR2 from the germline V gene are MNHEY and SMNVEV (reference sequence). This CDR3 has 15 amino acids. DNA for the CDR3: TGTGCCAGCAGTCCGAGGACAGGGGGCGATCAGCCTCAGCATTTT. Translating it yields CASSPRTGGDQPQHF.

The gene calls are TRBV11-2 and TRBJ1-5, with TRBD1 matching 7 bases. Unmatched junction bases numbered 12, after V lost 1 base and J lost 0 bases. The CDR3 loop spans 19 amino acids. CDR1 and CDR2 (germline): SGHAT, FQNNGV. The CDR3 DNA is TGTGCCAGCAGCTTAGGGAAAAACAGGGGTCTCTTTAGCAATCAGCCCCAGCATTTT. Amino acids: CASSLGKNRGLFSNQPQHF.

The chain uses TRBV5-1 and TRBJ1-1, with 8 positions matching TRBD1. The J segment lost 4 bases and the V segment lost 3 bases, leaving 8 bases of the junction unmatched. The CDR3 sequence is 15 residues long. Germline CDR1 SGHRS, CDR2 YFSETQ. The CDR3 spells CASSSRTGTGTEAFF. CDR3 DNA: TGCGCCAGCAGCTCCCGGACAGGGACGGGCACTGAAGCTTTCTTT.

This clone has a single count. The gene calls are TRBV7-2 and TRBJ2-1; 9 bases are a match to TRBD2. Germline V gene lookup returns CDR1 SGHTA and CDR2 FQGNSA. V was clipped by 1 base and J by 10 bases; unmatched bases: 8. The CDR3 length is 15 residues. CDR3 in amino acids: CASSLGGSGRSEQFF. The CDR3 nucleotides read TGTGCCAGCAGCTTAGGGGGTAGCGGGAGAAGCGAGCAGTTCTTC.

This chain connects TRBV28 to TRBJ1-2; maybe TRBD1 (6 bases). Looked up from germline, CDR1 is MDHEN and CDR2 is SYDVKM. V was cut by 6 bases and J by 6 bases, with 26 bases left in between. There are 17 residues in the CDR3. In nucleotides, the CDR3 is TGTGCCAGCAGCCCAACAGGGAGTGCGCGATCGACTCATGGCTACACCTTC. Protein sequence: CASSPTGSARSTHGYTF.

The V gene is TRBV19, the J gene TRBJ1-5; 7 positions match TRBD1. The CDR3 covers 15 residues. Germline values: CDR1 LNHDA, CDR2 SQIVND (reference sequence). The J segment lost 1 base and the V segment lost 6 bases, leaving 6 bases of the junction unmatched. CDR3 bases: TGTGCCAGTAGCCATGGGACAGTCAGCAATCAGCCCCAGCATTTT. Translating it yields CASSHGTVSNQPQHF. Variable domain in full (rest from reference TRBV19 and TRBJ1-5): DGGITQSPKYLFRKEGQNVTLSCEQNLNHDAMYWYRQDPGQGLRLIYYSQIVNDFQKGDIAEGYSVSREKKESFPLTVTSAQKNPTAFYLCASSHGTVSNQPQHFGDGTRLSIL.

The rearrangement links TRBV24-1 to TRBJ1-1; D not resolved. This CDR3 region has 14 residues. CDR1 is KGHDR and CDR2 is SFDVKD in the germline V gene. V dropped 2 bases and J dropped 6 bases, with 12 bases sitting between them. The CDR3 protein is CATSDSRGFAEAFF. The CDR3 nucleotides read TGTGCCACCAGTGATTCAAGAGGGTTCGCTGAAGCTTTCTTT.

The chain couples TRBV29-1 to TRBJ2-1; 8 positions agree with TRBD1. In germline, CDR1 is SQVTM, CDR2 ANQGSEA. The CDR3 is 13 amino acids. V was pared by 5 bases and J by 7 bases, with 7 bases of the junction left unmatched. CDR3 in DNA: TGCAGCGTTATTCAGGGGGCGAGAAATGAGCAGTTCTTC. Its translation is CSVIQGARNEQFF.

V and J are TRBV4-1 and TRBJ1-1; no reliable D call. This CDR3 spans 14 amino acids. V shed 6 bases and J shed 0 bases, with 11 bases lying between them. The germline CDR1 and CDR2 sequences are MGHRA and YSYEKL. The CDR3: CASRGLLVNTEAFF. The DNA for the CDR3 is TGCGCCAGCAGAGGACTGTTGGTGAACACTGAAGCTTTCTTT.

Of note for this clone: One end of the junction fails to match germline, which may point to a read error. J is TRBJ2-7 and V is TRBV19; the D gene is possibly TRBD2 (6 bases). The CDR3 covers 12 residues. Per germline, CDR1 LNHDA and CDR2 SQIVND (reference sequence). Here the CDR3 reads CASSSRLDEQCF. CDR3 coding DNA: TGTGCCAGTAGTTCGAGACTAGACGAGCAGTGCTTC.

The chain recombines TRBV5-1 with TRBJ1-5; 9 bases are a match to TRBD1. The CDR3 consists of 15 residues. V was pared by 5 bases and J by 5 bases, with 8 bases of the junction left unmatched. Germline values: CDR1 SGHRS, CDR2 YFSETQ. DNA for the CDR3: TGCGCCAGCAGTTGGACAGGGGCGCCGGATCAGCCCCAGCATTTT. This codes for CASSWTGAPDQPQHF.

The chain links TRBV18 to TRBJ1-1; D gene ambiguous. Germline V gene lookup returns CDR1 KGHSH and CDR2 LQKENI. CDR3 size: 12 residues. V lost 1 base, J lost 10 bases, and 10 bases lay in between. The CDR3 DNA follows: TGTGCCAGCTCACCACTCCCTGAGGCAGCTTTCTTT. Translating gives CASSPLPEAAFF.

J is TRBJ2-7 and V is TRBV27; 8 nucleotides match TRBD2. The CDR3 runs to 15 residues. The J segment lost 2 bases and the V segment lost 6 bases, leaving 9 bases of the junction unmatched. The germline V gene has CDR1 MNHEY and CDR2 SMNVEV (reference sequence). Here the CDR3 reads CASRGPGLGAYEQYF. In nucleotides, the CDR3 is TGTGCCAGCAGGGGACCGGGACTAGGGGCCTACGAGCAGTACTTC.

The chain recombines TRBV27 with TRBJ2-7; D is perhaps TRBD2 (6 bases). V was shortened by 6 bases and J by 3 bases, with 15 bases between the two germline ends. CDR1 and CDR2 (germline): MNHEY, SMNVEV (reference sequence). The CDR3 consists of 14 residues. The CDR3 nucleotides read TGTGCCAGCAGAAAACGAGGGACTTACTACGAGCAGTACTTC. Amino acids: CASRKRGTYYEQYF.

The chain has TRBV5-1 and TRBJ2-1; weak D call: TRBD1 (6 bases). V shed 4 bases and J shed 5 bases, with 16 bases lying between them. The CDR3 sequence is 15 residues long. In germline, CDR1 is SGHRS, CDR2 YFSETQ. CDR3 DNA: TGCGCCAGCAGCCGCGACCCGGGACAAAACAATGAGCAGTTCTTC. Its protein product is CASSRDPGQNNEQFF.

This clone was detected a few times. The CDR3 region is CASLEMGAMNTEAFF. The CDR3 DNA is TGTGCCAGCTTAGAGATGGGGGCGATGAACACTGAAGCTTTCTTT. The chain has TRBV2 and TRBJ1-1; D is perhaps TRBD1 (6 bases). V lost 8 bases and J 0 bases, leaving 16 bases between the germline ends. The germline CDR1 and CDR2 sequences are SNHLY and FYNNEI. The CDR3 length is 15 residues.

This clone was counted a single time. The chain uses TRBV4-1 and TRBJ2-7; 7 bases fit TRBD1. CDR1 is MGHRA, CDR2 YSYEKL, per germline. Trimming removed 4 bases from V and 5 bases from J; junction bases left unmatched: 8. The CDR3 totals 14 residues. The CDR3, as DNA: TGCGCCAGCAGCCCGCCGGACAGGACGCACGAGCAGTACTTC. Encoded protein: CASSPPDRTHEQYF.

The gene calls are TRBV12-3 or TRBV12-4 and TRBJ2-3; TRBD1 might be the D (5 bases). This CDR3 has 13 amino acids. V lost 6 bases, J lost 6 bases, and 13 bases lay in between. CDR3 DNA sequence: TGTGCCAGCAGCCACGATCCAGGGGATACGCAGTATTTT. The encoded protein is CASSHDPGDTQYF.

The chain carries TRBV7-9 and TRBJ2-7, with 7 bases lining up with TRBD1. Germline lookup yields CDR1 SEHNR and CDR2 FQNEAQ (reference sequence). There are 16 residues in the CDR3. J gave up 7 bases and V 1 base, and 13 bases lay outside the gene matches. CDR3 amino acids: CASSLGGTESYEEQYF. In nucleotides, the CDR3 is TGTGCCAGCAGCTTAGGGGGGACAGAGTCCTACGAAGAGCAGTACTTC.

The chain carries TRBV5-4 and TRBJ2-4; perhaps TRBD1 as D (6 bases). This CDR3 is 14 amino acids long. Trimming pared 1 base from V and 6 bases from J, leaving 11 bases between. Per the germline V gene, CDR1 is SGHNT and CDR2 is YYREEE (reference sequence). CDR3 nucleotides: TGTGCCAGCAGCTTGTTAGGGGGTGGAAACATTCAGTACTTC. Protein: CASSLLGGGNIQYF.